This T cell receptor (beta chain) was captured in a study of CXCR3-negative and CXCR3-positive naive CD8 T cells. Whole-study results and caveats: Naive subsets had comparable surface CD5, so TRB CDR3 properties gauged TCR strength. Memory CD8+ cells showed much lower diversity, while both naive subsets were comparably high. Comparison of naive cells showed more hydrophobic TRB CDR3s in CXCR3-positive than in CXCR3-negative naive cells.

Sorts that each held 270,000 or so cells were run in triplicate for every CD8+ T cell subset. Naive CD8+ T cells had a CD45RO-CCR7+CD27+CD95- phenotype. Worth noting for this clonotype: Its antigen is not known.

Via 5' RACE with UMI labels, TRB cDNA libraries were prepared. TCRdb reanalyzed the 5' RACE reads, giving one entry per CDR3 protein sequence and no DNA. The repertoire table contains tens of thousands of distinct CDR3 sequences. CDR1 is SGHRS and CDR2 is YFSETQ in the germline V gene. The CDR3 runs to 16 residues. The sequence was obtained from a human donor in good health. Some clones in this sample may be carry-over from other donors' samples. The chain combines TRBV5-1 with TRBJ2-3. Source material: naive CXCR3+ CD8+ T cells from blood. Subset noted: CD45RO-CCR7+CD27+CD95- naive CD8+ T cells expressing CXCR3 (TNR3+). The CDR3 here is CASSLGASPYTDTQYF. The full variable domain, with the rest looked up from reference TRBV5-1 and TRBJ2-3, is KAGVTQTPRYLIKTRGQQVTLSCSPISGHRSVSWYQQTPGQGLQFLFEYFSETQRNKGNFPGRFSGRQFSNSRSEMNVSTLELGDSALYLCASSLGASPYTDTQYFGPGTRLTVL.